The T cell receptor beta chain described here comes from a study of cytomegalovirus exposure and HLA in healthy donors. Germline assignment: CDR1 ENHRY and CDR2 SYGVKD. The CDR3 length is 13 residues. With 10 bases removed from V and 1 base from J, the gap between germline ends came to 13 bases. Primers: 60 Vbeta forward and 13 Jbeta reverse. Here immunoSEQ multiplex PCR was the method, and the copy in TCRdb shows in-frame clones only, minus some. The data contain about 170,000 clones, 65% to 75% of them seen just once; the ten biggest clones take up over 1.2%. The sample comprised PBMCs. This clonotype was sampled from a girl aged 5-17 years in good health and CMV-seronegative. V and J are TRBV10-3 and TRBJ1-1, with D tentatively TRBD1 (5 bases). CDR3 in DNA: TGTGCCAGCCTGGGACTTCCGAACACTGAAGCTTTCTTT. It is translated as CASLGLPNTEAFF.